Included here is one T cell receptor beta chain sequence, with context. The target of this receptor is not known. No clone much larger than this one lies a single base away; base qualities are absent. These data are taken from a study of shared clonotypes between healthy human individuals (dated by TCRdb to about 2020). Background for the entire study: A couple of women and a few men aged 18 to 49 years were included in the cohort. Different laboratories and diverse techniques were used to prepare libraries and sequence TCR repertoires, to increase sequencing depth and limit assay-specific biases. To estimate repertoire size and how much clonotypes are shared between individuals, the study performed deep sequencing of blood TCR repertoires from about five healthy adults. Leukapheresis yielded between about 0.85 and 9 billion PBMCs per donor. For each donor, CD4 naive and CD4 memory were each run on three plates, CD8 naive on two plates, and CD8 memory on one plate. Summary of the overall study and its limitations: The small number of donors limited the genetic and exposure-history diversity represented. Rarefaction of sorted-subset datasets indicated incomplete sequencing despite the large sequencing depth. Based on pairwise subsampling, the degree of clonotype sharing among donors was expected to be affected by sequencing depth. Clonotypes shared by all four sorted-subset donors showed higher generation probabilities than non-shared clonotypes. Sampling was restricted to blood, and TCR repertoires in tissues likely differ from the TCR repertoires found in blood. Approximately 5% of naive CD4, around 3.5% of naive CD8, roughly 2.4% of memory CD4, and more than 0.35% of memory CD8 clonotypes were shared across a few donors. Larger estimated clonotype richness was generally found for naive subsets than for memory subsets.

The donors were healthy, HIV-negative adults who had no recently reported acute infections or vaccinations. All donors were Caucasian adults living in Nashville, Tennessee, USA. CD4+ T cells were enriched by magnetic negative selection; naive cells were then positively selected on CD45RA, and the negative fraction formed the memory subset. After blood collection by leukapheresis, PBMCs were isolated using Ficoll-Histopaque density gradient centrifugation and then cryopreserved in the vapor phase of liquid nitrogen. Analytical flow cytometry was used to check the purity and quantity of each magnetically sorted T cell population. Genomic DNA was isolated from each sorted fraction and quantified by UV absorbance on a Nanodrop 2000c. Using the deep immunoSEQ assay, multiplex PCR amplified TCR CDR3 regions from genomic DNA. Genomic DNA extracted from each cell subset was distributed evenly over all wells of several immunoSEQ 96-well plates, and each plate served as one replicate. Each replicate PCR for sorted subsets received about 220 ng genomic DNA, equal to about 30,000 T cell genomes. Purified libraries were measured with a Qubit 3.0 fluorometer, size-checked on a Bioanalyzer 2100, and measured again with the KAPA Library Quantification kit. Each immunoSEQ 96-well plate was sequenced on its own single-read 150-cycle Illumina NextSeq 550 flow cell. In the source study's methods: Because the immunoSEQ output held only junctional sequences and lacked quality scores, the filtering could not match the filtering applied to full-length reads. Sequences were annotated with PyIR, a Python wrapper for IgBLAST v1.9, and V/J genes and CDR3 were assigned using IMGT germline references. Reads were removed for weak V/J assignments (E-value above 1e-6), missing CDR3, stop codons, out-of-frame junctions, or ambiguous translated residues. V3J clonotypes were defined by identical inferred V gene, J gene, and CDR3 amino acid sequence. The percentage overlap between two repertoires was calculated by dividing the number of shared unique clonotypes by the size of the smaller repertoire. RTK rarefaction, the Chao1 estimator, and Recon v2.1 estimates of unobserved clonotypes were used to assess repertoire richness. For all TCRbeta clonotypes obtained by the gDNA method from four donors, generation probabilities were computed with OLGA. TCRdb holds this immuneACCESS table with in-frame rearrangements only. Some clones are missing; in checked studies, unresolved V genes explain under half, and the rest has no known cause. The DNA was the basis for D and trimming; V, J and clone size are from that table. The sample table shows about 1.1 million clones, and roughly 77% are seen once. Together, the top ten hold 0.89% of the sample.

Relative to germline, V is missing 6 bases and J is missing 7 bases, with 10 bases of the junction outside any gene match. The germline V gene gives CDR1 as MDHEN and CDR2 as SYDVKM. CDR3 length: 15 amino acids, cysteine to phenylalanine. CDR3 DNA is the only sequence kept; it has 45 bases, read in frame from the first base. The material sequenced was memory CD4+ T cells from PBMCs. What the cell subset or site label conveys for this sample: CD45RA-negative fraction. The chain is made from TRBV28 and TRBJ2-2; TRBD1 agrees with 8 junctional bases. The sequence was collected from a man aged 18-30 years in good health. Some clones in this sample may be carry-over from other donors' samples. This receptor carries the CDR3 CASRMTGVTGGELFF. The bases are TGTGCCAGCAGGATGACAGGGGTAACGGGCGGGGAGCTGTTTTTT.